Listed below are T cell receptor beta chains from one sample, sequenced in a study of shared clonotypes between healthy human individuals. Sequenced by immunoSEQ multiplex PCR; TCRdb stores in-frame clones only, minus some. The sample contains about 600,000 clones, roughly 98% of which appear only once. Input material: naive CD8+ T cells sorted from blood. The receptors stem from a man aged 30 to 39 in good health. The CDR3 runs from the conserved cysteine through the conserved F or W. Fields, in order: D gene, clone size, J gene, V gene, CDR3 DNA, CDR3 protein. D genes are given only for firm matches. Size is omitted from some rows. Given values are once, few, many or a class for expanded clones.

D gene: TRBD2
clone size: NA
J gene: TRBJ2-1
V gene: TRBV28
CDR3 DNA: TGTGCCAGCAGTTCCCCACTAGCGGGAGGTCCCAGCACCAAGTACAATGAGCAGTTCTTC
CDR3 protein: CASSSPLAGGPSTKYNEQFF

D gene: NA
clone size: NA
J gene: TRBJ2-2
V gene: TRBV7-8
CDR3 DNA: TGTGCCAGCAGCTCCCCAAAAAGAGCGCAGCTCTTGAACACCGGGGAGCTGTTTTTT
CDR3 protein: CASSSPKRAQLLNTGELFF

D gene: TRBD1
clone size: NA
J gene: TRBJ2-5
V gene: TRBV11-2
CDR3 DNA: TGTGCCAGCAGCCATGAATGGGGGGGACCGGGACAGGGTCTTCCCCAGTACTTC
CDR3 protein: CASSHEWGGPGQGLPQYF

D gene: TRBD1
clone size: NA
J gene: TRBJ2-2
V gene: TRBV4-3
CDR3 DNA: TGCGCCAGCAGCCAAGATAACGCCAGGGGGCGAGTTGACACCGGGGAGCTGTTTTTT
CDR3 protein: CASSQDNARGRVDTGELFF

D gene: TRBD1
clone size: NA
J gene: TRBJ1-2
V gene: TRBV5-6
CDR3 DNA: TGTGGGGACAGGGGAAATGCTAACTATGGCTACACCTTC
CDR3 protein: CGDRGNANYGYTF

D gene: NA
clone size: once
J gene: TRBJ2-1
V gene: TRBV5-6
CDR3 DNA: TGTGCCAGCAGCTTTCCTAGCGACTCCTACAATGAGCAGTTCTTC
CDR3 protein: CASSFPSDSYNEQFF

D gene: NA
clone size: NA
J gene: TRBJ2-1
V gene: TRBV6-5
CDR3 DNA: TGTGCCAGCAGGCAGGGTTACGAGGGGTACAATGAGCAGTTCTTC
CDR3 protein: CASRQGYEGYNEQFF

D gene: NA
clone size: NA
J gene: TRBJ2-7
V gene: TRBV11-2
CDR3 DNA: TGTGCCAGCAGCTTGCCGGGGGACAGCGACGAGCAGTACTTC
CDR3 protein: CASSLPGDSDEQYF

D gene: NA
clone size: NA
J gene: TRBJ1-1
V gene: TRBV29-1
CDR3 DNA: TGCAGCGGGTTGCAGGGTGTGACTTCTGAAGCTTTCTTT
CDR3 protein: CSGLQGVTSEAFF

D gene: NA
clone size: NA
J gene: TRBJ2-7
V gene: TRBV5-4
CDR3 DNA: TGTGCCAGCAGCTTGGAAGCGGGCGGGGCTCCCTTTGAGCAGTACTTC
CDR3 protein: CASSLEAGGAPFEQYF

D gene: TRBD1
clone size: NA
J gene: TRBJ1-1
V gene: TRBV5-1
CDR3 DNA: TGCGCCAGCAGCCCTTGGACAGGGCGGTCATTGGAAGCTTTCTTT
CDR3 protein: CASSPWTGRSLEAFF

D gene: NA
clone size: NA
J gene: TRBJ2-5
V gene: TRBV7-9
CDR3 DNA: TGTGCCAGCACCTTATTACAGGGTGACCTAGAGACCCAGTACTTC
CDR3 protein: CASTLLQGDLETQYF

D gene: NA
clone size: once
J gene: TRBJ2-7
V gene: TRBV6-1
CDR3 DNA: TGTGCCAGCAGTGCCTACTACGAGCAGTACTTC
CDR3 protein: CASSAYYEQYF

D gene: NA
clone size: NA
J gene: TRBJ1-3
V gene: TRBV5-4
CDR3 DNA: TGTGCCAGCAGCTGGGGGACCTCTGGAAACACCATATATTTT
CDR3 protein: CASSWGTSGNTIYF

D gene: NA
clone size: once
J gene: TRBJ1-5
V gene: TRBV6-5
CDR3 DNA: TGTGCCAGCAGTTACTCGGCAGGGGCGGTTCAGCCCCAGCATTTT
CDR3 protein: CASSYSAGAVQPQHF

D gene: NA
clone size: NA
J gene: TRBJ1-3
V gene: TRBV7-9
CDR3 DNA: TGTGCCAGCAGCTTAGTCGGGGCAGGGACTGGAAACACCATATATTTT
CDR3 protein: CASSLVGAGTGNTIYF

D gene: TRBD2
clone size: NA
J gene: TRBJ2-5
V gene: TRBV29-1
CDR3 DNA: TGCAGCGTTGAATTCTGGTCAATTCTTATGGCTAGCGGGAGCCAAGAGACCCAGTACTTC
CDR3 protein: CSVEFWSILMASGSQETQYF

D gene: TRBD1
clone size: NA
J gene: TRBJ1-2
V gene: TRBV27
CDR3 DNA: TGTGCCAGCAGCTTGGTGACAGGGGATGGCTACACCTTC
CDR3 protein: CASSLVTGDGYTF

D gene: TRBD1
clone size: once
J gene: TRBJ1-4
V gene: TRBV4-1
CDR3 DNA: TGCGCCAGCAGCCAGATACCGACAGGGACTAATGAAAAACTGTTTTTT
CDR3 protein: CASSQIPTGTNEKLFF

D gene: NA
clone size: NA
J gene: TRBJ2-7
V gene: TRBV7-2
CDR3 DNA: TGTGCCAGCAGCTTAAACTATCGCTACGAGCAGTACTTC
CDR3 protein: CASSLNYRYEQYF

D gene: NA
clone size: NA
J gene: TRBJ1-4
V gene: TRBV27
CDR3 DNA: TGTGCCAGCAGGGCGGACACCTTTAATGAAAAACTGTTTTTT
CDR3 protein: CASRADTFNEKLFF

D gene: NA
clone size: NA
J gene: TRBJ2-1
V gene: TRBV29-1
CDR3 DNA: TGCAGCGCACAAGGGGGGGGCAATGAGCAGTTCTTC
CDR3 protein: CSAQGGGNEQFF

D gene: NA
clone size: NA
J gene: TRBJ2-4
V gene: TRBV29-1
CDR3 DNA: TGCAGCGTTTTAACAGGGGAGGACATTCAGTACTTC
CDR3 protein: CSVLTGEDIQYF

D gene: TRBD2
clone size: NA
J gene: TRBJ2-2
V gene: TRBV5-1
CDR3 DNA: TGCGCCAGCAGCTTGACTAGCGGGGAAAACACCGGGGAGCTGTTTTTT
CDR3 protein: CASSLTSGENTGELFF

D gene: TRBD2
clone size: NA
J gene: TRBJ2-2
V gene: TRBV13
CDR3 DNA: TGTGCCAGCAGCCAGACTAGCGCACCCGCCGGGGAGCTGTTTTTT
CDR3 protein: CASSQTSAPAGELFF

D gene: TRBD2
clone size: NA
J gene: TRBJ2-7
V gene: TRBV6-6
CDR3 DNA: TGTGCCAGCAGTTACGAGCGGGAGGGCCGTCCCGAGCAGTACTTC
CDR3 protein: CASSYEREGRPEQYF

D gene: NA
clone size: NA
J gene: TRBJ2-7
V gene: TRBV7-9
CDR3 DNA: TGTGCCAGCAGCTCGGGCGGGACAGTCTCCTACGAGCAGTACTTC
CDR3 protein: CASSSGGTVSYEQYF

D gene: NA
clone size: NA
J gene: TRBJ2-7
V gene: TRBV10-1
CDR3 DNA: TGCGCCAGCAGTGAGTCGAGTAATCTTTACGAGCAGTACTTC
CDR3 protein: CASSESSNLYEQYF

D gene: TRBD1
clone size: NA
J gene: TRBJ2-7
V gene: TRBV10-2
CDR3 DNA: TGCGCCAGCAGTGAGCCGAGACAGGGGAACGACGAGCAGTACTTC
CDR3 protein: CASSEPRQGNDEQYF

D gene: TRBD2
clone size: NA
J gene: TRBJ2-1
V gene: TRBV9
CDR3 DNA: TGTGCCAGCAGCGAGAGCGGGGGCATTGAGCAGTTCTTC
CDR3 protein: CASSESGGIEQFF

D gene: NA
clone size: NA
J gene: TRBJ2-5
V gene: TRBV4-2
CDR3 DNA: TGTGCCAGCAGCCAACCCCCGCGGTTCGCCGTGACCCAGTACTTC
CDR3 protein: CASSQPPRFAVTQYF

D gene: NA
clone size: NA
J gene: TRBJ2-7
V gene: TRBV27
CDR3 DNA: TGTGCCAGCAGCCCGGGACGCCCCAGGGACGAGCAGTACTTC
CDR3 protein: CASSPGRPRDEQYF

D gene: TRBD2
clone size: NA
J gene: TRBJ2-7
V gene: TRBV10-3
CDR3 DNA: TGTGCCATCAGGGGGACTAGCGGATATGGTATTTACGGGCAGTACTTC
CDR3 protein: CAIRGTSGYGIYGQYF

D gene: TRBD1
clone size: NA
J gene: TRBJ2-3
V gene: TRBV5-8
CDR3 DNA: TGTGCCAGCAGCCCAGGGACAGGGGGGACAGATACGCAGTATTTT
CDR3 protein: CASSPGTGGTDTQYF

D gene: NA
clone size: NA
J gene: TRBJ2-2
V gene: TRBV7-9
CDR3 DNA: TGTGCCACCGGGCAGACCGGGGAGCTGTTTTTT
CDR3 protein: CATGQTGELFF

D gene: NA
clone size: NA
J gene: TRBJ2-5
V gene: TRBV5-1
CDR3 DNA: TGCGCCAGCAGCTTGGATGGGACCCTGGGAGAGACCCAGTACTTC
CDR3 protein: CASSLDGTLGETQYF

D gene: NA
clone size: NA
J gene: TRBJ2-7
V gene: TRBV27
CDR3 DNA: TGTGCCAGCAGTTTATCTCAGAATCTCGAGCAGTACTTC
CDR3 protein: CASSLSQNLEQYF

D gene: TRBD1
clone size: NA
J gene: TRBJ2-5
V gene: TRBV7-7
CDR3 DNA: TGTGCCAGCAGCTTATTCCCAGGGGGCGGGGAGACCCAGTACTTC
CDR3 protein: CASSLFPGGGETQYF

D gene: NA
clone size: NA
J gene: TRBJ1-1
V gene: TRBV28
CDR3 DNA: TGTGCCAGCAGGTCACAGGGAGACACTGAAGCTTTCTTT
CDR3 protein: CASRSQGDTEAFF

D gene: NA
clone size: NA
J gene: TRBJ2-1
V gene: TRBV11-2
CDR3 DNA: TGTGCCAGCAGCTTTGGCGGGTCCTACAATGAGCAGTTCTTC
CDR3 protein: CASSFGGSYNEQFF

D gene: NA
clone size: NA
J gene: TRBJ2-2
V gene: TRBV29-1
CDR3 DNA: TGCAGCGTTGCCCCGTTAGGGGGTCAGAACACCGGGGAGCTGTTTTTT
CDR3 protein: CSVAPLGGQNTGELFF

D gene: TRBD2
clone size: NA
J gene: TRBJ2-1
V gene: TRBV11-3
CDR3 DNA: TGTGCCAGCAGCGACCGCCCCGGGACTAACTCCTACAATGAGCAGTTCTTC
CDR3 protein: CASSDRPGTNSYNEQFF

D gene: NA
clone size: once
J gene: TRBJ2-7
V gene: TRBV13
CDR3 DNA: TGTGCCAGCAGCTTAGAACGGACCTACGAGCAGTACTTC
CDR3 protein: CASSLERTYEQYF

D gene: TRBD1
clone size: NA
J gene: TRBJ1-1
V gene: TRBV5-1
CDR3 DNA: TGCGCCAGCAGCTTGGTCCCTAGGACACAGGGGCACACTGAAGCTTTCTTT
CDR3 protein: CASSLVPRTQGHTEAFF

D gene: NA
clone size: NA
J gene: TRBJ1-1
V gene: TRBV27
CDR3 DNA: TGTGCCAGCCCCCCTGTGAAGACGAACACTGAAGCTTTCTTT
CDR3 protein: CASPPVKTNTEAFF

D gene: NA
clone size: NA
J gene: TRBJ2-7
V gene: TRBV9
CDR3 DNA: TGTGCCAGCAGCGTAGGACAGAGCTCCTACGAGCAGTACTTC
CDR3 protein: CASSVGQSSYEQYF

D gene: TRBD2
clone size: NA
J gene: TRBJ2-3
V gene: TRBV9
CDR3 DNA: TGTGCCAGCAGCCCCGGGAGGGTCTATCAGACTAGCACAGATACGCAGTATTTT
CDR3 protein: CASSPGRVYQTSTDTQYF

D gene: NA
clone size: NA
J gene: TRBJ1-2
V gene: TRBV7-6
CDR3 DNA: TGTGCCAGCAGCTTAGAGGCAGGGCCCAACTATGGCTACACCTTC
CDR3 protein: CASSLEAGPNYGYTF

D gene: NA
clone size: NA
J gene: TRBJ2-1
V gene: TRBV14
CDR3 DNA: TGTGCCAGCAGTCTACAAGATTCGGGGATCAATGAGCAGTTCTTC
CDR3 protein: CASSLQDSGINEQFF

D gene: NA
clone size: NA
J gene: TRBJ2-6
V gene: TRBV5-5
CDR3 DNA: TGTGCCAGCAGCTTGGGGGGCAACGTCCTGACTTTC
CDR3 protein: CASSLGGNVLTF

D gene: NA
clone size: NA
J gene: TRBJ2-2
V gene: TRBV7-9
CDR3 DNA: TGTGCCAACACAGGTTATGATAACCCGGGCGGGGAGCTGTTTTTT
CDR3 protein: CANTGYDNPGGELFF

D gene: NA
clone size: NA
J gene: TRBJ2-7
V gene: TRBV6-5
CDR3 DNA: TGTGCCAGCAGTTACTCCGACGGTCCGAGCTCCTACGAGCAGTACTTC
CDR3 protein: CASSYSDGPSSYEQYF